These T cell receptor beta chains were read from a single sample in a study of cytomegalovirus exposure and HLA in healthy donors. Some clones are missing from TCRdb's copy, which holds only in-frame ones; the method was immunoSEQ multiplex PCR. This sample has 120,000 or so clones, with under 90% found just once. Sequencing was carried out using PBMCs. These receptors all stem from a woman aged 40 to 50 in good health and CMV-seronegative. CDR3s include the opening cysteine and the closing phenylalanine or tryptophan. Fields, in order: J gene, D gene, clone size, V gene, CDR3 DNA, CDR3 protein. A D gene is named only where the DNA matches it firmly. Some rows have no size entry. The others give once, few or many, or a class for an expanded clone.

>TRBJ1-6|NA|few|TRBV11-2
TGTGCCAGCAGCTATTATCGGGATTCACCCCTCCACTTT
CASSYYRDSPLHF
>TRBJ2-6|TRBD2|once|TRBV18
TGTGCCAGCTCACCGACTAGCGGCCTCTCTGGGGCCAACGTCCTGACTTTC
CASSPTSGLSGANVLTF
>TRBJ1-2|TRBD1|NA|TRBV6-1
TGTGCCAGCAGAGGACAGGGGATTAACTATGGCTACACCTTC
CASRGQGINYGYTF
>TRBJ2-3|TRBD1|NA|TRBV15
TGTGCCACCAGCAGTGAAGACAGGGAGTCAGATACGCAGTATTTT
CATSSEDRESDTQYF
>TRBJ1-4|NA|NA|TRBV5-6
TGTGCCAGCAGCTTGTGGAGAGAAACAGGGTTCGGGACTAATGAAAAACTGTTTTTT
CASSLWRETGFGTNEKLFF
>TRBJ1-1|NA|NA|TRBV7-6
TGTGCCAGCAGCCCCAAACAGGGTCGGAGGACTGAAGCTTTCTTT
CASSPKQGRRTEAFF
>TRBJ2-7|NA|NA|TRBV6-5
TGTGCCAGCAGTTACTCCGCGGCCAGGGGCTCCTACGAGCAGTACTTC
CASSYSAARGSYEQYF
>TRBJ1-1|NA|NA|TRBV15
TGTGCCACCAGCAGAGATTTTACCGAAGGGCGGGCTGAAGCTTTCTTT
CATSRDFTEGRAEAFF
>TRBJ2-7|NA|NA|TRBV30
TGTGCCTGGAACCCAACCAGGGCTACCTACGAGCAGTACTTC
CAWNPTRATYEQYF
>TRBJ1-3|NA|NA|TRBV18
TGTGCCAGCTCAGTCGACATGAGCTCTGGAAACACCATATATTTT
CASSVDMSSGNTIYF
>TRBJ2-5|TRBD1|NA|TRBV19
TGTGCCAGTAGTAAACCCTCCGGGACAGGGAGGGAGACCCAGTACTTC
CASSKPSGTGRETQYF
>TRBJ2-2|NA|NA|TRBV2
TGTGCCAGCAGGCGGGGAACGAACACCGGGGAGCTGTTTTTT
CASRRGTNTGELFF
>TRBJ2-2|TRBD2|NA|TRBV14
TGTGCCAGCAGCCAAGAGAAGCGGGGGGAAAGCACCGGGGAGCTGTTTTTT
CASSQEKRGESTGELFF
>TRBJ2-5|TRBD1|NA|TRBV4-3
TGCGCCAGCAGCCAAGGGACAGGGGTGGGCCAAGAGACCCAGTACTTC
CASSQGTGVGQETQYF
>TRBJ1-6|NA|NA|TRBV18
TGTGCCAGCTCAATAGACTCAATCTATAATTCACCCCTCCACTTT
CASSIDSIYNSPLHF
>TRBJ2-2|TRBD2|once|TRBV11-2
TGTGCCAGCAGCTTAGGCGGGGGGAAGAACACCGGGGAGCTGTTTTTT
CASSLGGGKNTGELFF
>TRBJ2-7|NA|NA|TRBV2
TGTGCCAGCAGAGAAGGTAGTTTCTACGAGCAGTACTTC
CASREGSFYEQYF
>TRBJ1-2|TRBD1|NA|TRBV4-1
TGCGCCAGCAGCCAAGAATACGCCCGGGACAGAAACTATGGCTACACCTTC
CASSQEYARDRNYGYTF
>TRBJ1-1|TRBD1|NA|TRBV11-1
TGTGCCAGCAGCACCCGGACAGGCCTTGAAGCTTTCTTT
CASSTRTGLEAFF
>TRBJ1-1|NA|NA|TRBV5-1
TGCGCCAGCAGCTTGGTTGGGGCCCCCACTGAAGCTTTCTTT
CASSLVGAPTEAFF
>TRBJ1-4|NA|few|TRBV4-1
TGCGCCAGCAGCCAAGCGACTCGATTTGGTAATGAAAAACTGTTTTTT
CASSQATRFGNEKLFF
>TRBJ1-1|TRBD1|few|TRBV5-4
TGTGCCAGCAGCTCACGACAGGGTTGGAACACTGAAGCTTTCTTT
CASSSRQGWNTEAFF
>TRBJ2-2|TRBD1|NA|TRBV6-6
TGTGCCAGCAGTGGGACAGATAACGGGGAGCTGTTTTTT
CASSGTDNGELFF
>TRBJ2-5|TRBD2|NA|TRBV9
TGTGCCAGCGCTATGGGCGGGGGGGTCGTCCAAGAGACCCAGTACTTC
CASAMGGGVVQETQYF
>TRBJ2-1|TRBD2|NA|TRBV6-4
TGTGCCAGCAGTGAGCTAGCGGGACTGGGAGAGCAGTTCTTC
CASSELAGLGEQFF
>TRBJ1-2|NA|NA|TRBV19
TGTGCCAGTAGTGCGACTGTACTCTATGGCTACACCTTC
CASSATVLYGYTF
>TRBJ2-7|TRBD1|NA|TRBV6-6
TGTGCCAGCAGCCGGGACAGGGGACCTAGCTCCTACGAGCAGTACTTC
CASSRDRGPSSYEQYF
>TRBJ1-1|NA|few|TRBV10-1
TGCGCCAGCAGTGAGTCGATAGGGGTGGACACTGAAGCTTTCTTT
CASSESIGVDTEAFF
>TRBJ2-3|NA|NA|TRBV5-4
TGTGCCACGCGGGGACTCTACACAGATACGCAGTATTTT
CATRGLYTDTQYF
>TRBJ1-2|NA|NA|TRBV7-9
TGTGCCAGCAGCTTAGCAGGCGGTGTAGGCTACACCTTC
CASSLAGGVGYTF
>TRBJ2-5|NA|NA|TRBV25-1
TGTGCCAGCAGTGAATACCACAGCATACAAGAGACCCAGTACTTC
CASSEYHSIQETQYF
>TRBJ2-5|TRBD2|NA|TRBV4-1
TGCGCCAGCAGCCACAGGGGACTAGCGGGGGATCAAGAGACCCAGTACTTC
CASSHRGLAGDQETQYF
>TRBJ2-3|TRBD1|NA|TRBV2
TGTGCCAGCAGCGCATCGGACAGGGCAATCACAGATACGCAGTATTTT
CASSASDRAITDTQYF
>TRBJ1-1|NA|NA|TRBV27
TGTGCCAGCAGTTTACCCTCCTTGAACACTGAAGCTTTCTTT
CASSLPSLNTEAFF
>TRBJ2-7|TRBD2|NA|TRBV11-2
TGTGCCAGCAGCTCGGGACTAGCGGGGGCCATATACGAGCAGTACTTC
CASSSGLAGAIYEQYF
>TRBJ2-7|NA|once|TRBV19
TGTGCCAGTAGCTATAGCTCGTCCTACGAGCAGTACTTC
CASSYSSSYEQYF
>TRBJ2-7|TRBD1|NA|TRBV5-1
TGCGCCAGCAGCCTCGAGGACAGGGAAGCCTACGAGCAGTACTTC
CASSLEDREAYEQYF
>TRBJ1-6|NA|NA|TRBV30
TGTGCCTGGAGTACTGGTGGCTCCTATAATTCACCCCTCCACTTT
CAWSTGGSYNSPLHF
>TRBJ1-1|TRBD1|NA|TRBV5-1
TGCGCCAGCAGCTTGACCGGGACAGTCTCCCCCCAGAACACTGAAGCTTTCTTT
CASSLTGTVSPQNTEAFF
>TRBJ2-1|NA|NA|TRBV5-1
TGCGCCAGCAGCTTGGGGGGGCGCTTAGACGCCTACAATGAGCAGTTCTTC
CASSLGGRLDAYNEQFF
>TRBJ1-2|TRBD1|NA|TRBV19
TGTGCCAGTAGTGCGACAGGGGGCTATCGTGAGGGCTACACCTTC
CASSATGGYREGYTF
>TRBJ1-1|TRBD1|NA|TRBV19
TGTGCCAGTAGCCAGGGGGTGAACACTGAAGCTTTCTTT
CASSQGVNTEAFF
>TRBJ1-2|NA|NA|TRBV7-9
TGTGCCAGCAGCGAACGACAGAAGTCTAACTATGGCTACACCTTC
CASSERQKSNYGYTF
>TRBJ2-5|NA|NA|TRBV11-2
TGTGCCAGCAGCTTAGTGCAGGGTTTTGGGACCCAGTACTTC
CASSLVQGFGTQYF
>TRBJ1-1|NA|NA|TRBV11-2
TGTGCCAGCAGCTCACAGAGAATGAACACTGAAGCTTTCTTT
CASSSQRMNTEAFF
>TRBJ2-1|NA|NA|TRBV7-3
TGTGCCAGCAGCTTATCTCGGGAGAGAAACAATGAGCAGTTCTTC
CASSLSRERNNEQFF
>TRBJ1-1|NA|NA|TRBV5-1
TGCGCCAGCAGAGGACCACCGGGGGGGGGCGGCGGCACTGAAGCTTTCTTT
CASRGPPGGGGGTEAFF
>TRBJ2-1|TRBD2|NA|TRBV9
TGTGCCAGCAGCGTAACTCTCAGGACTAGCGGGAGGGAATACAATGAGCAGTTCTTC
CASSVTLRTSGREYNEQFF
>TRBJ1-2|TRBD1|once|TRBV29-1
TGCAGCGTCGAAATATCGACAGGGGGGTCTCACACCTTC
CSVEISTGGSHTF
>TRBJ1-4|NA|NA|TRBV27
TGTGCCAGCAGTTTGCGTGGAACAGCTAATGAAAAACTGTTTTTT
CASSLRGTANEKLFF
>TRBJ2-3|NA|NA|TRBV6-5
TGTGCCAGCAGTTCCCACGAGGGTCGCACAGATACGCAGTATTTT
CASSSHEGRTDTQYF